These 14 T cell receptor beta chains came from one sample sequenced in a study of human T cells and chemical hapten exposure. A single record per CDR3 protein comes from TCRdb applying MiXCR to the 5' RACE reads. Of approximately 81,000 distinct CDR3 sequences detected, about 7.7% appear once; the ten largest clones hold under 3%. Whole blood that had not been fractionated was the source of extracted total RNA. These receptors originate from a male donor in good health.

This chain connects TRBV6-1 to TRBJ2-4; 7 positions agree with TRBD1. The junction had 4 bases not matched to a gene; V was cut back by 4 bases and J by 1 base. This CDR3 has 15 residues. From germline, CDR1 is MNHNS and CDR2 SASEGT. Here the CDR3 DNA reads TGTGCCAGCAGTGTTTCACAGGGGGCCAAAAACATTCAGTACTTC. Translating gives CASSVSQGAKNIQYF.

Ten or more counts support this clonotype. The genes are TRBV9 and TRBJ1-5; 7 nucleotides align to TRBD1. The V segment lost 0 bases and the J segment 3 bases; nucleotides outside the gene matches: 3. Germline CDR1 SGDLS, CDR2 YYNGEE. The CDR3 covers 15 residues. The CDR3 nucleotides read TGTGCCAGCAGCGTAGGGGACAGTTACAATCAGCCCCAGCATTTT. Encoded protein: CASSVGDSYNQPQHF. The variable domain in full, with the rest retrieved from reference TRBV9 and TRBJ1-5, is DSGVTQTPKHLITATGQRVTLRCSPRSGDLSVYWYQQSLDQGLQFLIQYYNGEERAKGNILERFSAQQFPDLHSELNLSSLELGDSALYFCASSVGDSYNQPQHFGDGTRLSIL.

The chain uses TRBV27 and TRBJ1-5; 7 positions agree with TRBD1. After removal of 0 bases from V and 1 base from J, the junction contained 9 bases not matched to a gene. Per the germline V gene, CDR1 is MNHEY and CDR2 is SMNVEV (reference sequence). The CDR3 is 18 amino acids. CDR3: CASSLSQGTTGSNQPQHF. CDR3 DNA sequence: TGTGCCAGCAGTTTATCCCAGGGGACGACAGGGAGCAATCAGCCCCAGCATTTT.

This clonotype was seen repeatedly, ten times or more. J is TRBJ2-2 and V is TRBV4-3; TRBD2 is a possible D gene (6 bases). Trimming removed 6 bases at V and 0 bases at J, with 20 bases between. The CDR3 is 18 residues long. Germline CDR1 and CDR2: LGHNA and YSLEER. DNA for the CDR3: TGCGCCAGCAGACCGGGGGAAGTCATAGGCGCGAACACCGGGGAGCTGTTTTTT. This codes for CASRPGEVIGANTGELFF.

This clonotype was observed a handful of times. The CDR3 region has the DNA TGTGCCAGCAGTTTTCCGGGACAGGGGAATTCACCCCTCCACTTT. Residues: CASSFPGQGNSPLHF. V gene TRBV6-5 combines with J gene TRBJ1-6, with 10 bases aligning to TRBD1. Trimming at V came to 4 bases and at J to 7 bases, leaving 4 bases not matched to a gene. CDR1 and CDR2 (germline): MNHEY, SVGAGI. The CDR3 totals 15 residues.

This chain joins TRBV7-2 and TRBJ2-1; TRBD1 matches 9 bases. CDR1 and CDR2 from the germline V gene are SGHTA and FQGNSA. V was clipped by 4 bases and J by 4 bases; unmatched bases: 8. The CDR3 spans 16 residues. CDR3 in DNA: TGTGCCAGCAGCTACGGTCCGGGACAGGGTTACAATGAGCAGTTCTTC. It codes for CASSYGPGQGYNEQFF.

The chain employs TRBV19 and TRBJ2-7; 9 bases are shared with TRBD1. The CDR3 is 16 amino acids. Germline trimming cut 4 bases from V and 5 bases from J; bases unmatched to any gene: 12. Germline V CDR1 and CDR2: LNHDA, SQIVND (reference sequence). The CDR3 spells CASSTVGGTGSHEQYF. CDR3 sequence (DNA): TGTGCCAGTAGTACCGTTGGCGGGACAGGGAGCCACGAGCAGTACTTC.

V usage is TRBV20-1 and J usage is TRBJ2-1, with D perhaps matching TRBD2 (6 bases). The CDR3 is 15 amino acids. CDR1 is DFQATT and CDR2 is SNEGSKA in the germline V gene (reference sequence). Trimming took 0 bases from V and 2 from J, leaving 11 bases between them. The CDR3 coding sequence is TGCAGTGCTAGAGATCGGGGACTGGCCTACAATGAGCAGTTCTTC. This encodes CSARDRGLAYNEQFF.

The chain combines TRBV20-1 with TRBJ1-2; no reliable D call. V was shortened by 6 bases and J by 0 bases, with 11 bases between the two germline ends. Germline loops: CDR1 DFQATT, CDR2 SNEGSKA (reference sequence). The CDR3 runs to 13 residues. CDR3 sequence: CSAHLEANYGYTF. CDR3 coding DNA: TGCAGTGCCCATCTAGAAGCTAACTATGGCTACACCTTC.

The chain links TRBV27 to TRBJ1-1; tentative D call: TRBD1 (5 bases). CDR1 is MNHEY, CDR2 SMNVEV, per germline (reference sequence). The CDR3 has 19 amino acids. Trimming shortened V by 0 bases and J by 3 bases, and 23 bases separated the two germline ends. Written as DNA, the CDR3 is TGTGCCAGCAGTTTATCATTTTGGGGGATTGACTCTACCGACACTGAAGCTTTCTTT. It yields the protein CASSLSFWGIDSTDTEAFF.

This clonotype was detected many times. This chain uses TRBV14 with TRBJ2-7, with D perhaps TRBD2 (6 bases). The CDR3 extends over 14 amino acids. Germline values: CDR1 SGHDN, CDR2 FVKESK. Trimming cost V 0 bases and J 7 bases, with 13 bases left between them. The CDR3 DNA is TGTGCCAGCAGCCAAGATCTAGCCCGGGAGGAGCAGTACTTC. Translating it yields CASSQDLAREEQYF. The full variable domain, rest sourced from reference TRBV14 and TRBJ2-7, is EAGVTQFPSHSVIEKGQTVTLRCDPISGHDNLYWYRRVMGKEIKFLLHFVKESKQDESGMPNNRFLAERTGGTYSTLKVQPAELEDSGVYFCASSQDLAREEQYFGPGTRLTVT.

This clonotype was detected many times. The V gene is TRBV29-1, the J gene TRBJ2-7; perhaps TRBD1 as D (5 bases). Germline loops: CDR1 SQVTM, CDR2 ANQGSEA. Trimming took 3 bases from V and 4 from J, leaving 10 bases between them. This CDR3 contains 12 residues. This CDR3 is CSVEFRDYEQYF. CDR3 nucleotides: TGCAGCGTTGAGTTCAGGGATTACGAGCAGTACTTC.

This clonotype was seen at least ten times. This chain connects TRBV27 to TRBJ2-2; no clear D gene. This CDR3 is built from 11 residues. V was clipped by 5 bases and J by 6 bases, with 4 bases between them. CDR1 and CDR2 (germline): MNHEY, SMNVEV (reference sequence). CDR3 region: CASSLSGELFF. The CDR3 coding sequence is TGTGCCAGCAGTCTCTCCGGGGAGCTGTTTTTT.

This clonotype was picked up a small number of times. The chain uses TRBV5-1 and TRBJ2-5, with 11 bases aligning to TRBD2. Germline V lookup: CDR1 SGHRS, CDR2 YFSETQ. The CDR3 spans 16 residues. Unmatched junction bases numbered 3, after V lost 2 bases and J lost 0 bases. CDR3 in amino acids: CASSFPSGGHQETQYF. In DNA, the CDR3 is TGCGCCAGCAGCTTCCCTAGCGGGGGGCACCAAGAGACCCAGTACTTC.